The clone carrying this T cell receptor (beta chain) has ten or more counts. The ends were cut back, 4 bases at V and 2 bases at J, with 8 bases in the middle. Germline CDR1 is SQVTM and CDR2 is ANQGSEA. The CDR3 consists of 12 residues. It was with unique molecular identifiers that the TCRbeta library was prepared. TCRdb fed the PCR reads into MiXCR, producing one record per CDR3 protein. The data show some 240,000 distinct CDR3 sequences, around 8.9% seen once. This sample was taken from a study of T-cell reconstitution after alpha-beta-depleted transplantation in children. The source was PBMCs from the stem cell graft donor, collected from the stem cell graft. The chain carries TRBV29-1 and TRBJ2-5; no definite D call. The TCR comes from a human donor who donated a stem cell graft to a child with SCID. CDR3 region: CSVADGQETQYF. The CDR3 nucleotides are TGCAGCGTTGCGGACGGACAAGAGACCCAGTACTTC. The entire variable domain, with the rest obtained from reference TRBV29-1 and TRBJ2-5, is as follows: SAVISQKPSRDICQRGTSLTIQCQVDSQVTMMFWYRQQPGQSLTLIATANQGSEATYESGFVIDKFPISRPNLTFSTLTVSNMSPEDSSIYLCSVADGQETQYFGPGTRLLVL.